Listed below are T cell receptor beta chains from one sample, sequenced in a study of CD8+CD57+ T cells in acquired aplastic anemia. Each CDR3 protein is one row after TCRdb ran MiXCR on the reads. This table holds 150,000 to 200,000 distinct CDR3 sequences, 40% to 50% found once. Sequenced input: sorted CD4+, CD8+, or CD8+CD57+ T cells (not recorded which) from PBMCs. The receptors here all came from a human donor with aplastic anemia. The CDR3 runs from the conserved cysteine through the conserved F or W. A D gene is named only where the DNA matches it firmly. Rows give clone size only sometimes, using once, few, many, or a class for an expanded clone.

CDR3aa: CASSYDREETQYF
CDR3nt: TGTGCCAGCAGTTACGACAGGGAAGAGACCCAGTACTTC
d_gene: TRBD1
v_gene: TRBV6-5
j_gene: TRBJ2-5
abundance: many

CDR3aa: CSARDRGPTGELFF
CDR3nt: TGCAGTGCTAGAGATCGGGGCCCCACCGGGGAGCTGTTTTTT
d_gene: NA
v_gene: TRBV20-1
j_gene: TRBJ2-2
abundance: many

CDR3aa: CASSQTLQETQYF
CDR3nt: TGTGCCAGCAGCCAAACTCTCCAAGAGACCCAGTACTTC
d_gene: NA
v_gene: TRBV14
j_gene: TRBJ2-5
abundance: medium-sized

CDR3aa: CASSLGAAFNEKLFF
CDR3nt: TGCGCCAGCAGCTTGGGGGCAGCGTTTAATGAAAAACTGTTTTTT
d_gene: NA
v_gene: TRBV5-1
j_gene: TRBJ1-4
abundance: NA

CDR3aa: CASSQLQGYEQYF
CDR3nt: TGTGCCAGCAGCCAATTACAGGGGTACGAGCAGTACTTC
d_gene: TRBD1
v_gene: TRBV7-8
j_gene: TRBJ2-7
abundance: NA

CDR3aa: CAISSSTDTQYF
CDR3nt: TGTGCCATCAGTTCTAGCACAGATACGCAGTATTTT
d_gene: NA
v_gene: TRBV10-3
j_gene: TRBJ2-3
abundance: NA

CDR3aa: CSASSGTDNTEQFF
CDR3nt: TGCAGTGCCAGCAGTGGGACGGATAACACTGAGCAGTTCTTC
d_gene: NA
v_gene: TRBV20-1
j_gene: TRBJ2-1
abundance: NA

CDR3aa: CASSFSGSGYEQYF
CDR3nt: TGTGCCAGCAGTTTTAGCGGGAGCGGCTACGAGCAGTACTTC
d_gene: TRBD2
v_gene: TRBV28
j_gene: TRBJ2-7
abundance: NA

CDR3aa: CATSRFLQGAVGNTVYF
CDR3nt: TGTGCCACCAGCAGGTTTTTACAGGGGGCCGTCGGAAACACCGTATATTTT
d_gene: TRBD1
v_gene: TRBV15
j_gene: TRBJ1-3
abundance: NA

CDR3aa: CATGTGGSNEQFF
CDR3nt: TGTGCCACAGGGACAGGGGGTTCCAATGAGCAGTTCTTC
d_gene: TRBD1
v_gene: TRBV2
j_gene: TRBJ2-1
abundance: NA

CDR3aa: CASRYAQDGTYEQYF
CDR3nt: TGTGCCAGCAGGTACGCGCAGGACGGGACCTACGAGCAGTACTTC
d_gene: NA
v_gene: TRBV7-6
j_gene: TRBJ2-7
abundance: NA

CDR3aa: CASSLQGSRNEKLFF
CDR3nt: TGTGCCAGTAGCTTGCAGGGCTCGCGTAATGAAAAACTGTTTTTT
d_gene: NA
v_gene: TRBV19
j_gene: TRBJ1-4
abundance: many

CDR3aa: CATSTGYTEAFF
CDR3nt: TGTGCCACATCGACAGGGTACACTGAAGCTTTCTTT
d_gene: TRBD1
v_gene: TRBV19
j_gene: TRBJ1-1
abundance: many

CDR3aa: CATRRDPSSGEQYF
CDR3nt: TGTGCCACCAGAAGAGACCCTAGCTCGGGCGAGCAGTACTTC
d_gene: NA
v_gene: TRBV15
j_gene: TRBJ2-7
abundance: NA

CDR3aa: CASRARGHSYEQYF
CDR3nt: TGTGCCAGCAGGGCCAGAGGGCACTCCTACGAGCAGTACTTC
d_gene: NA
v_gene: TRBV2
j_gene: TRBJ2-7
abundance: NA

CDR3aa: CASSEGAGIYNEQFF
CDR3nt: TGTGCCAGCAGTGAAGGAGCGGGTATTTACAATGAGCAGTTCTTC
d_gene: NA
v_gene: TRBV6-1
j_gene: TRBJ2-1
abundance: NA

CDR3aa: CASSLRRTEAFF
CDR3nt: TGTGCCAGCAGTCTTCGTCGGACTGAAGCTTTCTTT
d_gene: NA
v_gene: TRBV12-3/TRBV12-4
j_gene: TRBJ1-1
abundance: NA

CDR3aa: CATELTDTQYF
CDR3nt: TGTGCCACCGAGCTCACAGATACGCAGTATTTT
d_gene: NA
v_gene: TRBV6-1
j_gene: TRBJ2-3
abundance: many

CDR3aa: CASTEGQGNTEAFF
CDR3nt: TGTGCCAGCACCGAAGGACAGGGTAACACTGAAGCTTTCTTT
d_gene: TRBD1
v_gene: TRBV12-3/TRBV12-4
j_gene: TRBJ1-1
abundance: many

CDR3aa: CASSPDPILHEQYF
CDR3nt: TGCGCCAGCAGTCCTGACCCCATACTACACGAGCAGTACTTC
d_gene: NA
v_gene: TRBV10-1
j_gene: TRBJ2-7
abundance: NA

CDR3aa: CASGLSLGTTGDGYTF
CDR3nt: TGTGCTAGTGGTTTATCGTTGGGGACGACAGGTGATGGCTACACCTTC
d_gene: NA
v_gene: TRBV12-5
j_gene: TRBJ1-2
abundance: NA

CDR3aa: CASSAASGTYEQYF
CDR3nt: TGCGCCAGCAGTGCGGCTAGCGGGACCTACGAGCAGTACTTC
d_gene: TRBD2
v_gene: TRBV10-1
j_gene: TRBJ2-7
abundance: NA

CDR3aa: CASSPSQGGNYGYTF
CDR3nt: TGTGCCAGCAGCCCCTCCCAGGGTGGGAACTATGGCTACACCTTC
d_gene: NA
v_gene: TRBV7-9
j_gene: TRBJ1-2
abundance: many

CDR3aa: CASSSTLAQVKDTQYF
CDR3nt: TGTGCCAGCAGCTCCACCTTAGCCCAAGTTAAAGATACGCAGTATTTT
d_gene: NA
v_gene: TRBV11-2
j_gene: TRBJ2-3
abundance: many

CDR3aa: CSDFTGGNYGYTF
CDR3nt: TGCAGCGACTTCACAGGGGGCAACTATGGCTACACCTTC
d_gene: TRBD1
v_gene: TRBV29-1
j_gene: TRBJ1-2
abundance: many

CDR3aa: CASSLEGQPQHF
CDR3nt: TGTGCCAGCAGCTTAGAGGGCCAGCCCCAGCATTTT
d_gene: NA
v_gene: TRBV7-3
j_gene: TRBJ1-5
abundance: NA

CDR3aa: CASSELAGVGETQYF
CDR3nt: TGTGCCAGCAGTGAACTAGCGGGAGTTGGAGAGACCCAGTACTTC
d_gene: TRBD2
v_gene: TRBV2
j_gene: TRBJ2-5
abundance: NA

CDR3aa: CASSEGGAEEGLFYYGYTF
CDR3nt: TGTGCCAGCAGTGAAGGGGGTGCTGAAGAGGGGCTTTTTTACTATGGCTACACCTTC
d_gene: NA
v_gene: TRBV25-1
j_gene: TRBJ1-2
abundance: many

CDR3aa: CASSPVAGREQYF
CDR3nt: TGTGCCAGCAGCCCAGTAGCCGGTCGCGAGCAGTACTTC
d_gene: NA
v_gene: TRBV7-6
j_gene: TRBJ2-7
abundance: many

CDR3aa: CASSLHGGGAGTDTQYF
CDR3nt: TGTGCCAGCAGCCTCCACGGGGGGGGAGCTGGCACAGATACGCAGTATTTT
d_gene: TRBD2
v_gene: TRBV9
j_gene: TRBJ2-3
abundance: many

CDR3aa: CASSLGTDEQFF
CDR3nt: TGTGCCAGCAGCCTCGGAACAGATGAGCAGTTCTTC
d_gene: NA
v_gene: TRBV7-9
j_gene: TRBJ2-1
abundance: many

CDR3aa: CASSRLGMGLMNTEAFF
CDR3nt: TGTGCCAGCAGCCGACTAGGAATGGGTCTCATGAACACTGAAGCTTTCTTT
d_gene: NA
v_gene: TRBV11-1
j_gene: TRBJ1-1
abundance: few

CDR3aa: CASSHSAGIGNTIYF
CDR3nt: TGCGCCAGCAGCCACTCAGCAGGAATTGGAAACACCATATATTTT
d_gene: NA
v_gene: TRBV4-1
j_gene: TRBJ1-3
abundance: NA

CDR3aa: CASSLRSGIQYF
CDR3nt: TGTGCCAGCAGCTTGCGATCAGGAATTCAGTACTTC
d_gene: NA
v_gene: TRBV7-2
j_gene: TRBJ2-4
abundance: NA

CDR3aa: CATSPGGDNEQFF
CDR3nt: TGTGCCACCAGCCCCGGGGGGGACAATGAGCAGTTCTTC
d_gene: TRBD2
v_gene: TRBV15
j_gene: TRBJ2-1
abundance: NA

CDR3aa: CASRGEAGAYEQYF
CDR3nt: TGTGCCAGCAGGGGCGAAGCGGGAGCCTACGAGCAGTACTTC
d_gene: TRBD2
v_gene: TRBV2
j_gene: TRBJ2-7
abundance: many

CDR3aa: CASSIQGAVYGYTF
CDR3nt: TGTGCCAGTAGTATACAGGGGGCGGTCTATGGCTACACCTTC
d_gene: TRBD1
v_gene: TRBV19
j_gene: TRBJ1-2
abundance: few

CDR3aa: CASSVDGTGAGNTIYF
CDR3nt: TGTGCCAGCAGCGTAGATGGGACAGGGGCTGGAAACACCATATATTTT
d_gene: TRBD1
v_gene: TRBV9
j_gene: TRBJ1-3
abundance: many

CDR3aa: CATSDSGELFF
CDR3nt: TGTGCCACCAGTGATTCCGGGGAGCTGTTTTTT
d_gene: NA
v_gene: TRBV24-1
j_gene: TRBJ2-2
abundance: NA

CDR3aa: CATSRERDRGLYNEQFF
CDR3nt: TGTGCCACCAGCAGAGAACGAGACAGGGGGCTATACAATGAGCAGTTCTTC
d_gene: TRBD1
v_gene: TRBV15
j_gene: TRBJ2-1
abundance: NA

CDR3aa: CASILGVENTKAFF
CDR3nt: TGTGCCAGCATATTGGGAGTCGAAAACACTAAAGCTTTCTTT
d_gene: NA
v_gene: TRBV6-1
j_gene: TRBJ1-1
abundance: NA

CDR3aa: CASSIVGITGELFF
CDR3nt: TGTGCCAGTAGTATAGTCGGGATTACCGGGGAGCTGTTTTTT
d_gene: NA
v_gene: TRBV19
j_gene: TRBJ2-2
abundance: many

CDR3aa: CASRVNTEAFF
CDR3nt: TGCGCCAGCAGAGTGAACACTGAAGCTTTCTTT
d_gene: NA
v_gene: TRBV5-1
j_gene: TRBJ1-1
abundance: many

CDR3aa: CSSPEGANVLTF
CDR3nt: TGCAGTTCCCCCGAGGGGGCCAACGTCCTGACTTTC
d_gene: NA
v_gene: TRBV20-1
j_gene: TRBJ2-6
abundance: NA

CDR3aa: CATSDRLNPDTQYF
CDR3nt: TGTGCCACCAGTGATCGACTCAACCCGGATACGCAGTATTTT
d_gene: NA
v_gene: TRBV24-1
j_gene: TRBJ2-3
abundance: many

CDR3aa: CATSRDSRQGHTAGYTF
CDR3nt: TGTGCCACCAGCAGAGATTCGAGACAGGGCCACACGGCTGGCTACACCTTC
d_gene: TRBD1
v_gene: TRBV15
j_gene: TRBJ1-2
abundance: NA

CDR3aa: CATSAVSNQPQHF
CDR3nt: TGTGCCACCAGCGCTGTTAGCAATCAGCCCCAGCATTTT
d_gene: NA
v_gene: TRBV24-1
j_gene: TRBJ1-5
abundance: NA

CDR3aa: CASSFTSLTDTQYF
CDR3nt: TGTGCCAGCAGCTTCACTAGTTTGACAGATACGCAGTATTTT
d_gene: NA
v_gene: TRBV7-9
j_gene: TRBJ2-3
abundance: many

CDR3aa: CASSLPGDNGYTF
CDR3nt: TGTGCCAGCAGCTTACCGGGGGACAATGGCTACACCTTC
d_gene: NA
v_gene: TRBV11-3
j_gene: TRBJ1-2
abundance: many